Listed here are 11 T cell receptor beta chains from one sample, sequenced in a study of shared clonotypes between healthy human individuals. This table comes from immunoSEQ multiplex PCR, and its TCRdb copy is limited to in-frame clones, with some not included. The sample records 650,000 to 800,000 clones, 72% being singletons. The sample was memory CD4+ T cells sorted from blood. Subset of the sample: CD45RA-negative fraction. The receptors were gathered from a woman aged 25 to 39 in good health.

The V and J genes are TRBV15 and TRBJ1-2; the match to TRBD1 covers 8 bases. The CDR3 covers 14 residues. Trimming at V came to 1 base and at J to 6 bases, leaving 4 bases not matched to a gene. Germline values: CDR1 LNHNV, CDR2 YYDKDF (reference sequence). CDR3 in DNA: TGTGCCACCAGCAGAGGGAAGACAGGGGATGGCTACACCTTC. It codes for CATSRGKTGDGYTF.

This clone occurred many times. The chain recombines TRBV2 with TRBJ2-2; D gene uncertain. V shed 4 bases and J shed 5 bases, with 11 bases lying between them. The CDR3 is made up of 14 amino acids. Germline V gene lookup returns CDR1 SNHLY and CDR2 FYNNEI. The CDR3 spells CASSGLQRTGELFF. CDR3 DNA: TGTGCCAGCAGTGGTTTACAGAGAACCGGGGAGCTGTTTTTT.

This clone came up a few times. The chain combines TRBV6-1 with TRBJ1-5; 8 bases match TRBD1. Per germline, CDR1 MNHNS and CDR2 SASEGT. The CDR3 has 14 residues. V dropped 5 bases and J dropped 2; count of bases not matched to a gene: 2. CDR3 amino acids: CASSLTGGNQPQHF. CDR3 coding DNA: TGTGCCAGCAGTTTGACAGGGGGCAATCAGCCCCAGCATTTT.

This clone was observed a single time. V is TRBV19 and J is TRBJ2-2; D might be TRBD2 (6 bases). This CDR3 region has 16 residues. Germline CDR1 and CDR2: LNHDA and SQIVND (reference sequence). V was clipped by 5 bases and J by 2 bases, with 15 bases between them. Here the CDR3 reads CASSPAAGLNTGELFF. The CDR3 nucleotides are TGTGCCAGTAGTCCCGCGGCGGGGCTTAACACCGGGGAGCTGTTTTTT.

The chain carries TRBV25-1 and TRBJ2-4; D may be TRBD2 (7 bases). The CDR3 covers 17 residues. Looked up from germline, CDR1 is MGHDK and CDR2 is SYGVNS. The V gene lost 6 bases and the J gene lost 1 base, with 19 bases spanning the gap. CDR3 DNA sequence: TGTGCCAGCAGCCCCGCAGGGGAGGGGCTCGCCAAAAACATTCAGTACTTC. Its protein is CASSPAGEGLAKNIQYF.

The chain has TRBV18 and TRBJ1-4; D possibly corresponds to TRBD1 (5 bases). The CDR3 sequence is 13 residues long. Trimming shortened V by 3 bases and J by 8 bases, and 10 bases separated the two germline ends. Germline V CDR1 and CDR2: KGHSH, LQKENI. The CDR3 region is CASSPQGREKLFF. The DNA for the CDR3 is TGTGCCAGCTCACCCCAGGGAAGGGAAAAACTGTTTTTT.

The chain is built from TRBV28 and TRBJ2-1, with TRBD1 identical over 9 bases. This CDR3 is 15 amino acids long. The V gene end was trimmed by 5 bases and the J gene end by 5 bases; junction bases not matched to a gene: 7. The germline V gene encodes CDR1 MDHEN and CDR2 SYDVKM. CDR3: CASSGPGQGDNEQFF. CDR3 DNA sequence: TGTGCCAGCAGTGGTCCGGGACAGGGTGACAATGAGCAGTTCTTC.

This chain connects TRBV28 to TRBJ2-7, with a possible D match to TRBD1 (5 bases). Trimming took off 5 bases at V and 0 bases at J, with 17 bases between the two ends. Germline V CDR1 and CDR2: MDHEN, SYDVKM. This CDR3 has 16 amino acids. The CDR3 loop is CASSGPQTGSSYEQYF. DNA for the CDR3: TGTGCCAGCAGTGGTCCACAAACAGGAAGCTCCTACGAGCAGTACTTC.

The J gene is TRBJ1-2, the V gene TRBV7-8, with 9 bases aligning to TRBD1. Trimming cost V 4 bases and J 8 bases; bases outside gene matches: 5. The CDR3 is made up of 13 amino acids. CDR1 and CDR2 from the germline V gene are SGHVS and FQNEAQ. CDR3 sequence: CASSSRTGDGYTF. The DNA for the CDR3 is TGTGCCAGCAGCTCTAGGACAGGGGACGGCTACACCTTC.

In its sample, this clone was seen once. CDR3 coding DNA: TGTGCCAGCTCACCACCTAGGGCGGCCTCGGGTAATGAAAAACTGTTTTTT. Encoded protein: CASSPPRAASGNEKLFF. The chain couples TRBV18 to TRBJ1-4; no clear D gene. Trimming cost V 0 bases and J 4 bases, with 15 bases left between them. This CDR3 contains 17 residues. The germline V gene has CDR1 KGHSH and CDR2 LQKENI.

The chain recombines TRBV5-6 with TRBJ2-3; 10 positions agree with TRBD1. The length of the CDR3 is 14 residues. Trimming took 4 bases from V and 6 from J; bases not matched to a gene: 5. Germline CDR1 and CDR2: SGHDT and YYEEEE. CDR3 in amino acids: CASSPDRGFDTQYF. Written as DNA, the CDR3 is TGTGCCAGCAGCCCGGACAGGGGGTTTGATACGCAGTATTTT.